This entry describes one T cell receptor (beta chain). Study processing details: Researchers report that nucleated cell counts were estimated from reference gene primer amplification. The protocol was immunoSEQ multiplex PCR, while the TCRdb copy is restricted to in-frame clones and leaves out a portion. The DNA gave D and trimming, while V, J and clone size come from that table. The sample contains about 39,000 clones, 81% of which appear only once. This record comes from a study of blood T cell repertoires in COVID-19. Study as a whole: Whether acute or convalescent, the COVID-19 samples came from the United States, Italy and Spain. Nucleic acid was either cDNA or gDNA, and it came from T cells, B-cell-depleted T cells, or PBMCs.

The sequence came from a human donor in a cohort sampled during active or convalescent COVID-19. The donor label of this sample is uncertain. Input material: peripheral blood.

The CDR3 nucleotides read TGCGCCAGCAGCCCTCCCTTCGGAAACACCATATATTTT. Protein: CASSPPFGNTIYF. This chain connects TRBV4-3 to TRBJ1-3; D call uncertain. The germline CDR1 and CDR2 sequences are LGHNA and YSLEER. The ends were cut back, 4 bases at V and 4 bases at J, with 8 bases in the middle. CDR3 length: 13 amino acids.